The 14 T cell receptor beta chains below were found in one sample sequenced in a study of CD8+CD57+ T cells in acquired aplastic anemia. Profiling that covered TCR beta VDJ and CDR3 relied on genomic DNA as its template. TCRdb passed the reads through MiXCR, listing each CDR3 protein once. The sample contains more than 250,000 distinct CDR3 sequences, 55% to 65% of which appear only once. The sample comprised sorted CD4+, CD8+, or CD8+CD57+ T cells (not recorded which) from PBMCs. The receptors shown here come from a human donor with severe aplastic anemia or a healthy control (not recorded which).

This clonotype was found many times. The CDR3 coding sequence is TGTGCCAGCAGCTTGGACGCAAACACTGAAGCTTTCTTT. This translates into CASSLDANTEAFF. The rearrangement joins TRBV5-6 to TRBJ1-1, with D uncertain. V was clipped by 0 bases and J by 2 bases, with 5 bases between them. The germline gives CDR1 SGHDT, CDR2 YYEEEE. The CDR3 extends over 13 amino acids.

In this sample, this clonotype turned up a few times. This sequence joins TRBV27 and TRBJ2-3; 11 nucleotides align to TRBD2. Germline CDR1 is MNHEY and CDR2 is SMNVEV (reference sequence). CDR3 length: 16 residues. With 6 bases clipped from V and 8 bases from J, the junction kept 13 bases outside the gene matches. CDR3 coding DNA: TGTGCCAGCAGGGCTTTTAGCGGGGGGGCCTTAGGTACGCAGTATTTT. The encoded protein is CASRAFSGGALGTQYF.

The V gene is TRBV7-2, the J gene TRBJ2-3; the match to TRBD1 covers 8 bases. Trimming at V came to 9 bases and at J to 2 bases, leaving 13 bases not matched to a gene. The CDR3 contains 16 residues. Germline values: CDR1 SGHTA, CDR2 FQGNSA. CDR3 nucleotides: TGTGCCAGTGGGGGGATAGGGACAGGCTACACAGATACGCAGTATTTT. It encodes CASGGIGTGYTDTQYF.

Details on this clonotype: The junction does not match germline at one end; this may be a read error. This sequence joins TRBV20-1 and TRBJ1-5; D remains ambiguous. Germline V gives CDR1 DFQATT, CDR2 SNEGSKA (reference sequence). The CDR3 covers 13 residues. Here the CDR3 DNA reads TGCAGTGCTGGAGACAAGGAGTATCAGCCCCAGCATTTT. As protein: CSAGDKEYQPQHF.

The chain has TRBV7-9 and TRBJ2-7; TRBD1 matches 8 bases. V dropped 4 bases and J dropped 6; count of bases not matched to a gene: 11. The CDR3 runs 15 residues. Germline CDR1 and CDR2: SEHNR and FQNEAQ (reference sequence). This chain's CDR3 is CASSYAGQVKGEQYF. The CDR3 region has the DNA TGTGCCAGCAGCTATGCGGGACAGGTCAAGGGCGAGCAGTACTTC.

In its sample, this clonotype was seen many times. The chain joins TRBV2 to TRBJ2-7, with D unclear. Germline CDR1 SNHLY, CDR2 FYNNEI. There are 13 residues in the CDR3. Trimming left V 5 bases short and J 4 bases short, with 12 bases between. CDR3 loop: CASSLEIVYEQYF. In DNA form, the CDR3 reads TGTGCCAGCAGTCTCGAGATAGTATACGAGCAGTACTTC. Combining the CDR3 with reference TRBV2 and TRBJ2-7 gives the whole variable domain EPEVTQTPSHQVTQMGQEVILRCVPISNHLYFYWYRQILGQKVEFLVSFYNNEISEKSEIFDDQFSVERPDGSNFTLKIRSTKLEDSAMYFCASSLEIVYEQYFGPGTRLTVT.

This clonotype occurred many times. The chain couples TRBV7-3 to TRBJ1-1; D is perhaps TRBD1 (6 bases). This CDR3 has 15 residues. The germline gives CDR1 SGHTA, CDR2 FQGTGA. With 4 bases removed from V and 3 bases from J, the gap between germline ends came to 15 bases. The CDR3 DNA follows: TGTGCCAGCAGCTCCCTCGGGACAATACACACTGAAGCTTTCTTT. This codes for CASSSLGTIHTEAFF.

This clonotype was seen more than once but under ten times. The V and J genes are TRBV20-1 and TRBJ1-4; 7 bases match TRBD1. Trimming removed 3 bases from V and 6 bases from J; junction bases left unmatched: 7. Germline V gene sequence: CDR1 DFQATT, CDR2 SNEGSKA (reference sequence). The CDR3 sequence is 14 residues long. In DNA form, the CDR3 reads TGCAGTGCTAGGCATACAGGGGTCTATGAAAAACTGTTTTTT. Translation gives CSARHTGVYEKLFF.

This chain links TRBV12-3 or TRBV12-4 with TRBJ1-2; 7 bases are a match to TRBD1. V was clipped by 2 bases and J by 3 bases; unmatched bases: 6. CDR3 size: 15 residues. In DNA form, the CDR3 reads TGTGCCAGCAGTTTAAGCGAGGGGGCATACTATGGCTACACCTTC. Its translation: CASSLSEGAYYGYTF.

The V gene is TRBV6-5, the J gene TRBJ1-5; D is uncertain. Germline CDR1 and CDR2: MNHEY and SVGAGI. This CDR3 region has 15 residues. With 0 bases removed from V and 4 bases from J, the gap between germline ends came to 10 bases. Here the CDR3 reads CASSYSVTNNQPQHF. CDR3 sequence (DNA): TGTGCCAGCAGTTACTCGGTTACTAATAATCAGCCCCAGCATTTT.

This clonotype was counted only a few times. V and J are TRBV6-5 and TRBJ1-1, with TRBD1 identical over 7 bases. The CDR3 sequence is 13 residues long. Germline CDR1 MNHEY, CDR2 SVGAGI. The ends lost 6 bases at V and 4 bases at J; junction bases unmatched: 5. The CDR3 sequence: CASSPRGATEAFF. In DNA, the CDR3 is TGTGCCAGCAGCCCCAGGGGGGCCACTGAAGCTTTCTTT.

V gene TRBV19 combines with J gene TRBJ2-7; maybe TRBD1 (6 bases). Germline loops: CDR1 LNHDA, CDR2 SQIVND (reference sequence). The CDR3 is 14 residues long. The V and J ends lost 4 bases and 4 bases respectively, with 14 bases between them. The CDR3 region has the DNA TGTGCCAGTAGTAATCAAAGGGGGAAGTACGAGCAGTACTTC. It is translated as CASSNQRGKYEQYF.

This chain's CDR3 is CASSIYGSNYGYTF. The CDR3 DNA sequence: TGTGCCAGTAGTATCTACGGATCTAACTATGGCTACACCTTC. The genes are TRBV19 and TRBJ1-2; D remains ambiguous. CDR3 size: 14 residues. V lost 3 bases and J 0 bases, leaving 8 bases between the germline ends. Germline V CDR1 and CDR2: LNHDA, SQIVND (reference sequence).

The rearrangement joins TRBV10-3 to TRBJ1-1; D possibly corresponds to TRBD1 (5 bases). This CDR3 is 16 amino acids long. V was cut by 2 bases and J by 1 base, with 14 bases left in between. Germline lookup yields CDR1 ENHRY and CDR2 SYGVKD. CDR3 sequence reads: CAISEGGQGRNTEAFF. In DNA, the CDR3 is TGTGCCATCAGTGAGGGTGGGCAGGGAAGGAACACTGAAGCTTTCTTT.